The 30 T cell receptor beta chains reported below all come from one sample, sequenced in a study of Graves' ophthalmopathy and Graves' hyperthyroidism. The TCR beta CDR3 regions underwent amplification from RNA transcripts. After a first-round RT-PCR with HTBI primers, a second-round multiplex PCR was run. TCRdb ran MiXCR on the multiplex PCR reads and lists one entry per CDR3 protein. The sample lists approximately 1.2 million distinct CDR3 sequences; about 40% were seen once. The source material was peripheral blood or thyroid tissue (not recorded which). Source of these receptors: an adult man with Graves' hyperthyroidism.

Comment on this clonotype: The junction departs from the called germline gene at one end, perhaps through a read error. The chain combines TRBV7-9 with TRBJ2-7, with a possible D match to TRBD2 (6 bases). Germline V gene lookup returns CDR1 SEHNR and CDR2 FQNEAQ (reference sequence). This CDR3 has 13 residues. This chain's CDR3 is CAISRDGGYEQYF. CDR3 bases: TGTGCCATCAGCCGGGACGGGGGATACGAGCAGTACTTT.

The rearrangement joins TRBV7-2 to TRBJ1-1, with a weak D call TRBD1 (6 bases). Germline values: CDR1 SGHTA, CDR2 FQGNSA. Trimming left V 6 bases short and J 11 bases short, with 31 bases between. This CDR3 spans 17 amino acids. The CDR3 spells CASSYSKSSMGGPWAFF. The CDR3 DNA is TGTGCCAGCAGTTACTCGAAGTCTTCGATGGGGGGGCCGTGGGCTTTCTTT.

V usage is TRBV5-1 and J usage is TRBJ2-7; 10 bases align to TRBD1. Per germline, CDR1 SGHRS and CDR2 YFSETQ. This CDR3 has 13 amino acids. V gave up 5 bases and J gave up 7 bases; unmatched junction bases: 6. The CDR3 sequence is CASRPGTGVEQYF. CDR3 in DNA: TGCGCCAGCAGACCCGGGACAGGGGTTGAGCAGTACTTC.

The CDR3 coding sequence is TGTGCCATCAGTGAAGCTCAGGGGGAGCAGTACTTC. This gives the protein CAISEAQGEQYF. V is TRBV10-3 and J is TRBJ2-7, with D perhaps TRBD1 (6 bases). The CDR3 has 12 amino acids. Germline V gene data show CDR1 as ENHRY and CDR2 as SYGVKD. V lost 3 bases and J 7 bases, leaving 10 bases between the germline ends.

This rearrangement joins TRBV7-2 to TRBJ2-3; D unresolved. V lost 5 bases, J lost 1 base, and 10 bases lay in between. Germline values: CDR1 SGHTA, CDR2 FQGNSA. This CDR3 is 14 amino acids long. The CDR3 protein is CASSQDSGTDTQYF. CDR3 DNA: TGTGCCAGCAGCCAAGATTCGGGCACAGATACGCAGTATTTT.

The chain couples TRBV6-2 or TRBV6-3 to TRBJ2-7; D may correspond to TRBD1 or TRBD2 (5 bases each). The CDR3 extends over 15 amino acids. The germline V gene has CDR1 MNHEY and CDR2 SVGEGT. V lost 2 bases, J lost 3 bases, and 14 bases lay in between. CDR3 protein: CASSYGGSWIYEQYF. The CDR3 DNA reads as TGTGCCAGCAGTTACGGGGGTAGTTGGATCTACGAGCAGTACTTC.

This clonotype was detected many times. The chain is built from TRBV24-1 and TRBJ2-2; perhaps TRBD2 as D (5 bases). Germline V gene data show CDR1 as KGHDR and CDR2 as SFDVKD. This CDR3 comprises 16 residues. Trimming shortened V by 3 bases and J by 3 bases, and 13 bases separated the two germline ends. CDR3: CATSDKERKHTGELFF. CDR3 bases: TGTGCCACCAGTGATAAAGAGCGGAAACACACCGGGGAGCTGTTTTTT.

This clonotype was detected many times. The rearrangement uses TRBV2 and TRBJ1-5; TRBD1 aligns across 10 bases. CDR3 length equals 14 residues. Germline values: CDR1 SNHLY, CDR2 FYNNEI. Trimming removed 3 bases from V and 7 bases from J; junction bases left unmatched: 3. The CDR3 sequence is CASSETGGLQPQHF. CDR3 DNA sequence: TGTGCCAGCAGTGAGACAGGGGGCCTGCAGCCCCAGCATTTT.

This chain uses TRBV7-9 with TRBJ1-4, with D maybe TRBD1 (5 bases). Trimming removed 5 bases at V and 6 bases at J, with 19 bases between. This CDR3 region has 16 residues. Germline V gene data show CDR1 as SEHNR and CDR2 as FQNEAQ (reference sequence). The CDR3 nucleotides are TGTGCCAGCAGCAACATTCGGGGGGGGTCTGATGAAAAACTGTTTTTT. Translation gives CASSNIRGGSDEKLFF. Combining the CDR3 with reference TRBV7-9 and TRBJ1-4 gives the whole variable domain DTGVSQNPRHKITKRGQNVTFRCDPISEHNRLYWYRQTLGQGPEFLTYFQNEAQLEKSRLLSDRFSAERPKGSFSTLEIQRTEQGDSAMYLCASSNIRGGSDEKLFFGSGTQLSVL.

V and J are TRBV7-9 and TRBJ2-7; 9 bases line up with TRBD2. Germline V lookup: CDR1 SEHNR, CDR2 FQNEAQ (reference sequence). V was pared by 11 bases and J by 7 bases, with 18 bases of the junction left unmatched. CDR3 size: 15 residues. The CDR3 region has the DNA TGTGCCGCCGCTTTGTCCGTGGGACTAGCATTTGAGCAGTACTTC. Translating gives CAAALSVGLAFEQYF. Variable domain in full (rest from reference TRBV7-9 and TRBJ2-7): DTGVSQNPRHKITKRGQNVTFRCDPISEHNRLYWYRQTLGQGPEFLTYFQNEAQLEKSRLLSDRFSAERPKGSFSTLEIQRTEQGDSAMYLCAAALSVGLAFEQYFGPGTRLTVT.

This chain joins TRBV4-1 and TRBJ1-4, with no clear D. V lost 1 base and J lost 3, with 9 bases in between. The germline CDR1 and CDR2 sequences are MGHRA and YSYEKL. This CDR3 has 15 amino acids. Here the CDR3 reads CASSQGVDANEKLFF. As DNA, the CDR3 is TGCGCCAGCAGCCAAGGGGTGGACGCTAATGAAAAACTGTTTTTT.

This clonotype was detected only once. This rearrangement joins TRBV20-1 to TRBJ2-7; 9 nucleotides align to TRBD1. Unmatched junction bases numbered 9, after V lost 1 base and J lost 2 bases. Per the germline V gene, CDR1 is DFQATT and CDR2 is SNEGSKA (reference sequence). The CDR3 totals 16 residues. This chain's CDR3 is CSARGGGQGGPYEQYF. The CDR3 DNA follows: TGCAGTGCTAGAGGTGGGGGACAGGGTGGACCCTACGAGCAGTACTTC.

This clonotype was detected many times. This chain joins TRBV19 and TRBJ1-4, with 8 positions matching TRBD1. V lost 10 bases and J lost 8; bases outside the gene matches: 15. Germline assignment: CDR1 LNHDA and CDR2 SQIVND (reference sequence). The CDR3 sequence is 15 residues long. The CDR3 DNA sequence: TGTGCCACCTCACCGACAGGGGACCTAAGGGAAAAACTGTTTTTT. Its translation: CATSPTGDLREKLFF.

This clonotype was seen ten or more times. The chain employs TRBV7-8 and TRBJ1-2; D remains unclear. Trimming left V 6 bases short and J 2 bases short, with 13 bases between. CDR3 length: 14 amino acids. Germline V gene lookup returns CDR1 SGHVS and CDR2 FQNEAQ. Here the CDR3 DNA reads TGTGCCAGCAGGCCCGGCAATAGAAACTATGGCTACACCTTC. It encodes CASRPGNRNYGYTF.

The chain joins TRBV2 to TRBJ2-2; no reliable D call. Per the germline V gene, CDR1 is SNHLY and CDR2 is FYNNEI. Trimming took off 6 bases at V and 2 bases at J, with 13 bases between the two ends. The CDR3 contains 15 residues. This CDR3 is CASRAQPANTGELFF. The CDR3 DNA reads TGTGCCAGCAGGGCTCAGCCCGCAAACACCGGGGAGCTGTTTTTT.

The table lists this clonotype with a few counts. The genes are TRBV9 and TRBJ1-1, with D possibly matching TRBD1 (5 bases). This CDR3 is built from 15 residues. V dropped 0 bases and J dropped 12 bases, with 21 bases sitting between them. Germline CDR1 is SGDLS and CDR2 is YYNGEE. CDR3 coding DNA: TGTGCCAGCAGCGTAGTGAGTGGCGGGGGGGGGGAAACTTTCTTT. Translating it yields CASSVVSGGGGETFF. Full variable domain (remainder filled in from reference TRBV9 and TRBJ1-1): DSGVTQTPKHLITATGQRVTLRCSPRSGDLSVYWYQQSLDQGLQFLIQYYNGEERAKGNILERFSAQQFPDLHSELNLSSLELGDSALYFCASSVVSGGGGETFFGQGTRLTVV.

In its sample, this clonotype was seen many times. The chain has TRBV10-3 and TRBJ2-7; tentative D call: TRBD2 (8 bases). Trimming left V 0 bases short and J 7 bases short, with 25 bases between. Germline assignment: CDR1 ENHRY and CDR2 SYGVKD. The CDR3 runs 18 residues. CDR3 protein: CAISESRTGQPGGLEQYF. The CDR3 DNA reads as TGTGCCATCAGTGAGTCTCGGACAGGCCAACCGGGAGGGCTAGAGCAGTACTTC.

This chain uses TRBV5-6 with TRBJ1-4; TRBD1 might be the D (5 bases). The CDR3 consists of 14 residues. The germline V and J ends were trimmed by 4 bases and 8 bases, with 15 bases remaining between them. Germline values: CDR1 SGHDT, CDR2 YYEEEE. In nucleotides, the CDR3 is TGTGCCAGCAGCCGGGTCTACCGGGGCGAAAAACTGTTTTTT. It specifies CASSRVYRGEKLFF.

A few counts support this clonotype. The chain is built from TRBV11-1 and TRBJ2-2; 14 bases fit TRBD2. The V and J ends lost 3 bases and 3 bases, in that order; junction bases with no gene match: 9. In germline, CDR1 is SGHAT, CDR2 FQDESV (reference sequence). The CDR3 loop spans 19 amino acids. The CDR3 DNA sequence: TGTGCCAGCAGCTTTTATGGACTAGCGGGAGGAAGGGACACCGGGGAGCTGTTTTTT. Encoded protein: CASSFYGLAGGRDTGELFF.

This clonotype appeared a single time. CDR3 sequence: CASSQDLGLRATNEKLFF. CDR3 nucleotides: TGTGCCAGCAGCCAAGATCTGGGGCTACGTGCAACTAATGAAAAACTGTTTTTT. This rearrangement joins TRBV6-5 to TRBJ1-4, with a possible D match to TRBD1 (5 bases). Trimming left V 6 bases short and J 0 bases short, with 20 bases between. The CDR3 extends over 18 amino acids. Per the germline V gene, CDR1 is MNHEY and CDR2 is SVGAGI.

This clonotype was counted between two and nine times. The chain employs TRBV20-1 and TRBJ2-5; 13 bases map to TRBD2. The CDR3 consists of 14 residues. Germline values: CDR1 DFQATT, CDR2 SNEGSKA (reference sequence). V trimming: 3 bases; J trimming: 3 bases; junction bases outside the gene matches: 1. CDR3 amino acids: CSASGTSGKETQYF. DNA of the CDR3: TGCAGTGCTAGCGGGACTAGCGGGAAAGAGACCCAGTACTTC.

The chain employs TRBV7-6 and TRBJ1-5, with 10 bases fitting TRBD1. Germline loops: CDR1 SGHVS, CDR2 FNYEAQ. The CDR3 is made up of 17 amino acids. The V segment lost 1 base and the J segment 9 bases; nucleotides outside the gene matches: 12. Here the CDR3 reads CASSLEWGQGPGWPQHF. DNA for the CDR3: TGTGCCAGCAGCTTAGAATGGGGACAGGGGCCTGGATGGCCCCAGCATTTT.

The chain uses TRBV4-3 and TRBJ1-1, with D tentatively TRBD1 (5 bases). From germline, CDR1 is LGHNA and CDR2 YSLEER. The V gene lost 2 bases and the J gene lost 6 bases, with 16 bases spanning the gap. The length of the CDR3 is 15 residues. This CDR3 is CASSQCAGPVAEAFF. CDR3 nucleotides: TGCGCCAGCAGCCAATGTGCAGGGCCCGTAGCTGAAGCTTTCTTT.

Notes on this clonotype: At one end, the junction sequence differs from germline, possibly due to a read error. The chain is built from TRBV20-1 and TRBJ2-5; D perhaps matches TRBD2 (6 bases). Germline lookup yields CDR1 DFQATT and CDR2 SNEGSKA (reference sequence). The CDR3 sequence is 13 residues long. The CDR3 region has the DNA TGCAGTGCTACCAGACTAGTCCAAGAGACCCAGTCCTTC. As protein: CSATRLVQETQSF.

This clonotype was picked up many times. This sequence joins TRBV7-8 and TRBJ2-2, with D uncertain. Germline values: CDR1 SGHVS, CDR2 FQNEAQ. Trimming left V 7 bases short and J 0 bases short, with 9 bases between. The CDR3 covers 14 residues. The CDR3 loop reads CASTPGSNTGELFF. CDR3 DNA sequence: TGTGCCAGCACCCCTGGGTCGAACACCGGGGAGCTGTTTTTT.

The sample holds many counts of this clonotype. The CDR3 DNA reads TGTGCCAGCAGCCCCAACGGCAGACTTGAAGCTTTCTTT. Its translation: CASSPNGRLEAFF. V usage is TRBV7-2 and J usage is TRBJ1-1; D call uncertain. Trimming stripped 5 bases from V and 7 bases from J, with 14 bases between. The CDR3 length is 13 residues. The germline CDR1 and CDR2 sequences are SGHTA and FQGNSA.

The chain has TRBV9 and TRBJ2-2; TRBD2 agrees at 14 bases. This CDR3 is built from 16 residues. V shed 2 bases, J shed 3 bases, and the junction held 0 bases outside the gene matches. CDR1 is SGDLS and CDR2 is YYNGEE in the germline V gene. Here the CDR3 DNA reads TGTGCCAGCAGCGTGACTAGCGGGAGGGACACCGGGGAGCTGTTTTTT. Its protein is CASSVTSGRDTGELFF.

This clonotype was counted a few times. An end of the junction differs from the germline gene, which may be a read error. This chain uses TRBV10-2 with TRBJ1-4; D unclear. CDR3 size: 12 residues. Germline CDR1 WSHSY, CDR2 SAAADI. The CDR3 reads CASSEPNEKLFF. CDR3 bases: TGTGCCAGCAGTGAGCCTAATGAAAAACTGTTTTTT.

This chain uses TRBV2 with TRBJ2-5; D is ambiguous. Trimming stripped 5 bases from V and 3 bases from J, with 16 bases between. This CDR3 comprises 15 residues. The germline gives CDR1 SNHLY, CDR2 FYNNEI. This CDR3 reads CASSLSLPGKETQYF. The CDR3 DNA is TGTGCCAGCAGTTTATCTCTCCCCGGTAAAGAGACCCAGTACTTC.

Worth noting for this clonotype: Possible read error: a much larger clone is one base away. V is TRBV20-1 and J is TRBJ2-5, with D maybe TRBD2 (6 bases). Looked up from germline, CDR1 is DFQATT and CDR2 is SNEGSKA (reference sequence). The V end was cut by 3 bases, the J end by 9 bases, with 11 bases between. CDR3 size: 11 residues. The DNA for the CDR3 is TGCAGTGCTAGCGGGGGAGCGGCCCAGTACTTC. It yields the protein CSASGGAAQYF.